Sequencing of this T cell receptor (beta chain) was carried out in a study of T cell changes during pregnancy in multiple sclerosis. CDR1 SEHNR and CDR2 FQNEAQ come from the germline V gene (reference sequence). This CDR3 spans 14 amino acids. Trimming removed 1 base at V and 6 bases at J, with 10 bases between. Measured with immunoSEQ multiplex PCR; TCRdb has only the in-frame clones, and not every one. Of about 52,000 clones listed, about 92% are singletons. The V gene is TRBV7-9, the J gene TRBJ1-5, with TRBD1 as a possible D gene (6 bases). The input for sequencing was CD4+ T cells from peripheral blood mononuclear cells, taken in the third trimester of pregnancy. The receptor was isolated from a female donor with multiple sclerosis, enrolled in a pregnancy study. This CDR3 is CASSLDRDPQPQHF. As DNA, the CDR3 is TGTGCCAGCAGCTTAGACAGGGACCCTCAGCCCCAGCATTTT. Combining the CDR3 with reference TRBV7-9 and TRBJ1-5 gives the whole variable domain DTGVSQNPRHKITKRGQNVTFRCDPISEHNRLYWYRQTLGQGPEFLTYFQNEAQLEKSRLLSDRFSAERPKGSFSTLEIQRTEQGDSAMYLCASSLDRDPQPQHFGDGTRLSIL.